This T cell receptor beta chain was profiled in a study of T cell responses to AZD1222 COVID-19 vaccine. Overall study results and limits: Repertoire sampling was restricted to post-peak T cell response timepoints. The donors showed a predominance of white British ancestry and of females, with possible underestimation of clonal diversity.

Germline V gives CDR1 LGHNA, CDR2 YNFKEQ. Germline trimming cut 3 bases from V and 0 bases from J; bases unmatched to any gene: 7. This CDR3 has 17 residues. The data were produced by immunoSEQ multiplex PCR, yet TCRdb's version contains in-frame clones alone and is incomplete. The sample records under 150,000 clones, just over 90% being singletons. This clone was recorded once. Its target is not known. The V and J genes are TRBV4-2 and TRBJ1-5, with TRBD1 identical over 8 bases. The TCR comes from an adult in good health. Sequenced here: peripheral blood, sampled on day 0 of MenACWY control vaccination. This CDR3 is CASSHPGQGGSNQPQHF. CDR3 DNA: TGTGCCAGCAGCCACCCTGGACAGGGCGGTAGCAATCAGCCCCAGCATTTT.